A single sample gave rise to the 8 T cell receptor beta chains below, sequenced in a study of OX40 agonist ivuxolimab in advanced cancers. Repertoires were generated with immunoSEQ multiplex PCR, while TCRdb's copy carries only in-frame clones and drops some. This sample has 81,000 or so clones, with 70% to 90% found just once. Here the sequenced sample was CD4+ or CD8+ T cells sorted from blood, taken in a trial of the OX40 agonist ivuxolimab. These receptors were taken from an adult with an advanced solid tumor such as melanoma, head and neck, liver or kidney cancer.

The chain has TRBV10-3 and TRBJ1-1; D is ambiguous. The CDR3 has 14 residues. The V end was cut by 0 bases, the J end by 0 bases, with 5 bases between. CDR1 ENHRY and CDR2 SYGVKD come from the germline V gene. The CDR3 DNA reads as TGTGCCATCAGTGAGTCACGGGTGAACACTGAAGCTTTCTTT. Residues: CAISESRVNTEAFF.

The chain couples TRBV5-1 to TRBJ2-3; D may be TRBD2 (7 bases). V was clipped by 4 bases and J by 5 bases, with 23 bases between them. The CDR3 has 17 amino acids. Germline V gene data show CDR1 as SGHRS and CDR2 as YFSETQ. In DNA, the CDR3 is TGCGCCAGCAGCACAGGACTAGTGGGGGCCCGAGGAGATACGCAGTATTTT. Amino acid sequence: CASSTGLVGARGDTQYF. Full variable domain (remainder filled in from reference TRBV5-1 and TRBJ2-3): KAGVTQTPRYLIKTRGQQVTLSCSPISGHRSVSWYQQTPGQGLQFLFEYFSETQRNKGNFPGRFSGRQFSNSRSEMNVSTLELGDSALYLCASSTGLVGARGDTQYFGPGTRLTVL.

The V call is TRBV29-1, the J call TRBJ2-1; D is perhaps TRBD1 (6 bases). Trimming left V 7 bases short and J 8 bases short, with 15 bases between. The length of the CDR3 is 12 residues. The germline V gene encodes CDR1 SQVTM and CDR2 ANQGSEA. The CDR3 DNA follows: TGCAGCGGGGAACAGGGTAGCGATGAGCAGTTCTTC. Amino acids: CSGEQGSDEQFF.

J is TRBJ1-4 and V is TRBV11-2; D gene uncertain. CDR1 and CDR2 from the germline V gene are SGHAT and FQNNGV. V lost 6 bases to trimming and J lost 3 bases, with 11 bases between them. This CDR3 is 14 amino acids long. The CDR3 loop is CASSPGAPNEKLFF. CDR3 DNA: TGTGCCAGCAGTCCGGGAGCCCCTAATGAAAAACTGTTTTTT.

To note about this clone: This may come from a read error, since a much larger clone is one base off. This rearrangement joins TRBV6-1 to TRBJ1-3; D not resolved. CDR3 length: 19 residues. From germline, CDR1 is MNHNS and CDR2 SASEGT. Trimming left V 10 bases short and J 0 bases short, with 28 bases between. The CDR3 sequence: CANSEGHRSAALSGNTIYF. CDR3 nucleotide sequence: TGTGCCAACAGCGAAGGGCATAGATCAGCAGCCCTCTCTGGAAACACCATATATTTT.

This chain uses TRBV4-2 with TRBJ2-1, with 12 nucleotides matching TRBD2. Germline V gene lookup returns CDR1 LGHNA and CDR2 YNFKEQ. V was clipped by 0 bases and J by 2 bases; unmatched bases: 5. The CDR3 runs 18 residues. The CDR3 spells CASSQDSSGGAAYNEQFF. DNA for the CDR3: TGTGCCAGCAGCCAAGACTCTAGCGGGGGGGCAGCCTACAATGAGCAGTTCTTC.

This chain joins TRBV21-1 and TRBJ2-1. TRBV21-1 is a known pseudogene. The CDR3 sequence is 16 residues long. The CDR3, as DNA: TGTGCCAGCAGCAAAGTGGTCCGAAAGGCCTACAATGAGCAGTTCTTC. Residues: CASSKVVRKAYNEQFF.

The V and J genes are TRBV9 and TRBJ1-1; D unclear. V lost 4 bases and J lost 5, with 12 bases in between. The CDR3 consists of 13 residues. The germline CDR1 and CDR2 sequences are SGDLS and YYNGEE. CDR3 sequence: CASSPTLSTEAFF. The CDR3 DNA reads as TGTGCCAGCAGCCCCACCCTGTCGACTGAAGCTTTCTTT.